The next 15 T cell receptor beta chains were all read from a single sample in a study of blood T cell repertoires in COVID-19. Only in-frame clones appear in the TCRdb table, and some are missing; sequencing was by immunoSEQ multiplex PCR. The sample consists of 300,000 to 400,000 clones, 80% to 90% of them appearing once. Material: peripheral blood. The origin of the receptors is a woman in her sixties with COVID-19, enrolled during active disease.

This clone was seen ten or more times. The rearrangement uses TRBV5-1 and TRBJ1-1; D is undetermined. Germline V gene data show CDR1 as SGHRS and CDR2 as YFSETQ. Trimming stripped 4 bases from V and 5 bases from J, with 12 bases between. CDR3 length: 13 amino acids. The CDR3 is CASSPSSETEAFF. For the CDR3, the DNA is TGCGCCAGCAGCCCGAGCAGCGAAACTGAAGCTTTCTTT.

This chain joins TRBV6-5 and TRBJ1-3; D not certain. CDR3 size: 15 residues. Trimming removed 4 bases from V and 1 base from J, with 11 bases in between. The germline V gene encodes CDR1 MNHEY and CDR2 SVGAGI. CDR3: CASSWERDSGNTIYF. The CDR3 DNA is TGTGCCAGCAGTTGGGAGAGAGATTCTGGAAACACCATATATTTT.

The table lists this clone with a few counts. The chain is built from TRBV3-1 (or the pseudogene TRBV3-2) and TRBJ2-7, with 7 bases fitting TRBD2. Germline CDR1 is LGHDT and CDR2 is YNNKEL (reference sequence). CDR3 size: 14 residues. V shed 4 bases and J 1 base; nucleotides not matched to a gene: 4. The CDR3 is CASSRAGNSYEQYF. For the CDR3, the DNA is TGTGCCAGCAGCCGAGCGGGGAATTCCTACGAGCAGTACTTC.

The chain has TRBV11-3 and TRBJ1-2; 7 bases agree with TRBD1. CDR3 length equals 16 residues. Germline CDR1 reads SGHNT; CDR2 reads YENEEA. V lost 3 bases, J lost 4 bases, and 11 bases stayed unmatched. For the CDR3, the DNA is TGTGCCAGCAGCTTCTTTGGCACAGGGGAAGTCTATGGCTACACCTTC. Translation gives CASSFFGTGEVYGYTF.

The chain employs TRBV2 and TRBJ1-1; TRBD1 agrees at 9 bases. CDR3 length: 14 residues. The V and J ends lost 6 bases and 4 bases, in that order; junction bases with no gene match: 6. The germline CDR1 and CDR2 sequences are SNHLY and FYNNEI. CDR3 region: CASSATGGVTEAFF. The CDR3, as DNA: TGTGCCAGCAGCGCGACAGGGGGGGTCACTGAAGCTTTCTTT.

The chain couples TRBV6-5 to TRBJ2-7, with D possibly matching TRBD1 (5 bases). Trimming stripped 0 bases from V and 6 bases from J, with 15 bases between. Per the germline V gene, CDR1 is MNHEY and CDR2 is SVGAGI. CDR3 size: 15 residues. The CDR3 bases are TGTGCCAGCAGTTACTCGTTTCAGGGCTCCCGCGAGCAGTACTTC. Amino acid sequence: CASSYSFQGSREQYF.

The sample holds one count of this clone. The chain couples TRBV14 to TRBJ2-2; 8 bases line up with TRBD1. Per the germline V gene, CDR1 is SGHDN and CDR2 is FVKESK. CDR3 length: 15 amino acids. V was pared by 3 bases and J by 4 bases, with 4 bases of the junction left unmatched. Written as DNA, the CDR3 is TGTGCCAGCAGCCAGTTCGGGACAGGCACCGGGGAGCTGTTTTTT. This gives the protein CASSQFGTGTGELFF.

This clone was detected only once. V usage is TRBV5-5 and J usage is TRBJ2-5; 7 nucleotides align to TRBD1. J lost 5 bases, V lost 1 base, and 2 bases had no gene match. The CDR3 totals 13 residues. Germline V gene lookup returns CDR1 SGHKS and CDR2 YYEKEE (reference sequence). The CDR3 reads CASSLPQGETQYF. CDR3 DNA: TGTGCCAGCAGCTTGCCACAGGGGGAGACCCAGTACTTC.

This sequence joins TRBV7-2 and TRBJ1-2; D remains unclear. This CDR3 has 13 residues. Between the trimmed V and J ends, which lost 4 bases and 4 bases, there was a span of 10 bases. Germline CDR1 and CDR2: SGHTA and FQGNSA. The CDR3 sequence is CASSSSDIYGYTF. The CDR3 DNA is TGTGCCAGCAGCTCCTCTGACATCTATGGCTACACCTTC.

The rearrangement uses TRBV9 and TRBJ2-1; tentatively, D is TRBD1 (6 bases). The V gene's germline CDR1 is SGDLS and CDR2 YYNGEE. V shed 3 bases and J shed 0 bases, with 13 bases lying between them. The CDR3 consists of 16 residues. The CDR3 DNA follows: TGTGCCAGCAGCGCGAGGCAGGGGAGCTCCTACAATGAGCAGTTCTTC. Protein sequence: CASSARQGSSYNEQFF. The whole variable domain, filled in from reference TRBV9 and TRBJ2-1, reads DSGVTQTPKHLITATGQRVTLRCSPRSGDLSVYWYQQSLDQGLQFLIQYYNGEERAKGNILERFSAQQFPDLHSELNLSSLELGDSALYFCASSARQGSSYNEQFFGPGTRLTVL.

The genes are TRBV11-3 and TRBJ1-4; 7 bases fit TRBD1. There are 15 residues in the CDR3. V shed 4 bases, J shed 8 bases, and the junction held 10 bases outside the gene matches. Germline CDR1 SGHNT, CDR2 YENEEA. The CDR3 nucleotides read TGTGCCAGCAGCTCGACCGGGACAGCTGGGGAAAAACTGTTTTTT. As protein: CASSSTGTAGEKLFF.

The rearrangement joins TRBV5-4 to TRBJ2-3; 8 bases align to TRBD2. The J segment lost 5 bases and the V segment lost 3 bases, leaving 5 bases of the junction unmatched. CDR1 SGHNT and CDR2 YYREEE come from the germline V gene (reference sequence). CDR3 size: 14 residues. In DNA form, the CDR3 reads TGTGCCAGCAGCTCGACTAGCGAGGGAGATACGCAGTATTTT. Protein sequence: CASSSTSEGDTQYF.

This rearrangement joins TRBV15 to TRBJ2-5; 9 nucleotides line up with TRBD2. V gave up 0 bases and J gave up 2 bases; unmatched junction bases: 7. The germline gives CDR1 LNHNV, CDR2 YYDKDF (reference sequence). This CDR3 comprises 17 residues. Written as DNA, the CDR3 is TGTGCCACCAGCAGAGATAGGCCTAGCGGGGTACAAGAGACCCAGTACTTC. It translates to CATSRDRPSGVQETQYF.

CDR3 loop: CSVPKGRDRSNQPQHF. CDR3 nucleotide sequence: TGCAGCGTCCCCAAAGGGCGGGATCGTAGCAATCAGCCCCAGCATTTT. J is TRBJ1-5 and V is TRBV29-1; unclear D gene. The ends were cut back, 6 bases at V and 0 bases at J, with 18 bases in the middle. Germline CDR1 SQVTM, CDR2 ANQGSEA. CDR3 length: 16 amino acids.

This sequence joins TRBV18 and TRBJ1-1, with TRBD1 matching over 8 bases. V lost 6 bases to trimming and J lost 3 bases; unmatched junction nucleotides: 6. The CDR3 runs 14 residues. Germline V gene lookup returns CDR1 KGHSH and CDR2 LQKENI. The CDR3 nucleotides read TGTGCCAGCTCCTGGACGGACAGGGACACTGAAGCTTTCTTT. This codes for CASSWTDRDTEAFF.